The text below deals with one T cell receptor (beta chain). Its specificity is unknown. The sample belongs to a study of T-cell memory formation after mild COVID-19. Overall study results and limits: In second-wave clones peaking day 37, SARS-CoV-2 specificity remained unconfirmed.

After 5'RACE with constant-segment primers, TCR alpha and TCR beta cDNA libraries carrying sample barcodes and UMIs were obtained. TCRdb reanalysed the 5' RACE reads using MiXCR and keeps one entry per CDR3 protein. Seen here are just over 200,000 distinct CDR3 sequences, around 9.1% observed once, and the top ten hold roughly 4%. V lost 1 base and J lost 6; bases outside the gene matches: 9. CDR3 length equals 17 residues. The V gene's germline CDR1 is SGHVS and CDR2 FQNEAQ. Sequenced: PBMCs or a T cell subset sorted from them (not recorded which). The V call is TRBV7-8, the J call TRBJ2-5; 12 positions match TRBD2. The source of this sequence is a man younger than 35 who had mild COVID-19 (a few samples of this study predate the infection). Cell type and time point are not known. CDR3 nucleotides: TGTGCCAGCAGCTTAGGACCTAGCGGGGGGGTGTTCAAGACCCAGTACTTC. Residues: CASSLGPSGGVFKTQYF.